This T cell receptor (beta chain) originates from a study of cytomegalovirus exposure and HLA in healthy donors. Study-wide results and limits: TCR beta V segments were, for the most part, productive about 87% or about 30% of the time in an earlier analysis. Exclusion applied to some V segments, including TRBV6-2 and TRBV6-3, as they were indistinguishable.

Primers: 60 Vbeta forward and 13 Jbeta reverse. The method was immunoSEQ multiplex PCR; TCRdb's version includes in-frame clones alone and lacks a portion of them. The profile shows about 110,000 clones, 80% to 85% of them singletons. Worth noting for this clone: Its target is not known.

V dropped 4 bases and J dropped 8; count of bases not matched to a gene: 10. The germline V gene encodes CDR1 SGHAT and CDR2 FQNNGV. CDR3 length: 17 amino acids. The TCR was taken from a man under 40 in good health and CMV-seropositive. Source material: PBMCs. V gene TRBV11-2 combines with J gene TRBJ2-1; 14 bases match TRBD2. CDR3 region: CASSSGLAGVAFYEQFF. In nucleotides, the CDR3 is TGTGCCAGCAGCTCGGGACTAGCGGGAGTGGCGTTCTATGAGCAGTTCTTC.